A single sample gave rise to the 26 T cell receptor beta chains below, sequenced in a study of spatial heterogeneity in lung cancer (dated by TCRdb to between 2018 and 2021). What the time point label conveys for this sample: sample taken at primary tumor resection. Library preparation used 5' RACE. The instrument was a NextSeq 500. The public sequencing data were trimmed at Q25 with fastp and processed into clonotypes with MiXCR by TCRdb, which kept only in-frame beta chains. One record per CDR3 amino acid sequence lists the most common genes and DNA. The table for this sample lists around 4,200 distinct CDR3 sequences; around 10% of them were counted only once. The biggest ten clones account for less than 8% of the sample. The material was normal lung tissue next to the tumor, obtained at surgery. These receptors all come from a female donor with early-stage non-small cell lung cancer.

This clonotype was picked up a small number of times. The rearrangement links TRBV12-3 or TRBV12-4 to TRBJ2-5; D might be TRBD1 or TRBD2, each matching 6 bases. The V and J ends lost 8 bases and 7 bases respectively, with 17 bases between them. The CDR3 is 13 residues long. The CDR3 bases are TGTGCCAGCGGGAAGGGGGGTCCGGCGACCCAGTACTTC. Residues: CASGKGGPATQYF.

V usage is TRBV19 and J usage is TRBJ2-7; D remains ambiguous. Germline V gene data show CDR1 as LNHDA and CDR2 as SQIVND (reference sequence). V was cut by 0 bases and J by 0 bases, with 9 bases left in between. The CDR3 contains 15 residues. The CDR3 sequence: CASSIDLVSSYEQYF. The CDR3 nucleotides are TGTGCCAGTAGTATAGATCTTGTCAGCTCCTACGAGCAGTACTTC.

This clonotype is labeled medium-sized. The chain couples TRBV5-1 to TRBJ2-5; D remains ambiguous. Germline CDR1 reads SGHRS; CDR2 reads YFSETQ. The CDR3 totals 13 residues. Deletions cut 3 bases from V and 2 bases from J, with 8 bases between. The CDR3, as DNA: TGCGCCAGCAGCTCTACTCCGCAAGAGACCCAGTACTTC. Amino acids: CASSSTPQETQYF.

This clonotype is medium-sized (0.01 to 0.1%) within its sample. The chain joins TRBV18 to TRBJ2-7, with D tentatively TRBD1 (5 bases). Germline lookup yields CDR1 KGHSH and CDR2 LQKENI. The V and J ends lost 3 bases and 5 bases respectively, with 11 bases between them. The CDR3 has 13 amino acids. The CDR3 loop reads CASSPRQTDEQYF. CDR3 DNA: TGTGCCAGCTCACCTCGACAGACCGACGAGCAGTACTTC.

By share, this clonotype ranks as medium-sized. The chain links TRBV5-1 to TRBJ2-3; D is perhaps TRBD1 (6 bases). Germline CDR1 is SGHRS and CDR2 is YFSETQ. The CDR3 extends over 15 amino acids. The V gene lost 4 bases and the J gene lost 6 bases, with 18 bases spanning the gap. The CDR3 DNA reads TGCGCCAGCAGCATAGACAGGCAGATTTTGGATACGCAGTATTTT. It encodes CASSIDRQILDTQYF.

The sample holds a few counts of this clonotype. The rearrangement joins TRBV20-1 to TRBJ2-7; TRBD2 agrees at 12 bases. V shed 5 bases, J shed 2 bases, and the junction held 7 bases outside the gene matches. Germline V gene sequence: CDR1 DFQATT, CDR2 SNEGSKA (reference sequence). This CDR3 has 15 amino acids. Here the CDR3 DNA reads TGCAGTGCTCTGACTAGCGGGGGCCTTCCCTACGAGCAGTACTTC. Its translation: CSALTSGGLPYEQYF.

The chain combines TRBV18 with TRBJ1-5; 8 nucleotides match TRBD1. CDR3 length equals 15 residues. The germline V gene has CDR1 KGHSH and CDR2 LQKENI. J gave up 2 bases and V 4 bases, and 4 bases lay outside the gene matches. CDR3 DNA: TGTGCCAGCTCACTTACACAGGGGGGCAATCAGCCCCAGCATTTT. It is translated as CASSLTQGGNQPQHF. Full variable domain (rest looked up from reference TRBV18 and TRBJ1-5): NAGVMQNPRHLVRRRGQEARLRCSPMKGHSHVYWYRQLPEEGLKFMVYLQKENIIDESGMPKERFSAEFPKEGPSILRIQQVVRGDSAAYFCASSLTQGGNQPQHFGDGTRLSIL.

Judged by abundance, this clonotype is medium-sized. The chain uses TRBV10-3 and TRBJ2-3; TRBD1 aligns across 7 bases. The ends lost 3 bases at V and 6 bases at J; junction bases unmatched: 12. Germline loops: CDR1 ENHRY, CDR2 SYGVKD. The CDR3 runs to 16 residues. CDR3 DNA: TGTGCCATCAGTGATTCCACAGGGGTTCATGGGGATACGCAGTATTTT. Amino acids: CAISDSTGVHGDTQYF.

The V and J genes are TRBV10-3 and TRBJ2-7; D unclear. Germline loops: CDR1 ENHRY, CDR2 SYGVKD. The V gene lost 7 bases and the J gene lost 2 bases, with 12 bases spanning the gap. CDR3 length: 13 residues. The chain's CDR3 is CAIKGSGTYEQYF. CDR3 nucleotide sequence: TGTGCCATCAAAGGCAGTGGTACCTACGAGCAGTACTTC.

This clonotype is labeled medium-sized. This chain joins TRBV5-4 and TRBJ1-5, with D perhaps matching TRBD1 (6 bases). Germline-derived CDR1 and CDR2 are SGHNT and YYREEE (reference sequence). The CDR3 has 13 residues. V lost 9 bases, J lost 2 bases, and 12 bases lay in between. The CDR3 spells CATSEGGNQPQHF. CDR3 DNA sequence: TGTGCCACCTCGGAGGGGGGCAATCAGCCCCAGCATTTT.

By sample fraction, this clonotype is medium-sized. J is TRBJ1-5 and V is TRBV3-2. TRBV3-2 is assigned pseudogene status. CDR3 length equals 14 residues. In DNA form, the CDR3 reads TGTGCCAGCAGCCAAGTATCTGGAAATCAGCCCCAGCATTTT. Protein: CASSQVSGNQPQHF.

This clonotype was recorded at least ten times. The V call is TRBV18, the J call TRBJ1-1; 9 nucleotides match TRBD1. Germline V CDR1 and CDR2: KGHSH, LQKENI. This CDR3 has 15 amino acids. Trimming took 5 bases from V and 3 from J; bases not matched to a gene: 7. CDR3 in amino acids: CASSSQGARDTEAFF. CDR3 bases: TGTGCCAGCTCATCACAGGGGGCGAGGGACACTGAAGCTTTCTTT. The complete variable domain, with remaining parts taken from reference TRBV18 and TRBJ1-1, reads NAGVMQNPRHLVRRRGQEARLRCSPMKGHSHVYWYRQLPEEGLKFMVYLQKENIIDESGMPKERFSAEFPKEGPSILRIQQVVRGDSAAYFCASSSQGARDTEAFFGQGTRLTVV.

This clonotype turned up a few times. A much larger clone is a single base away; this may be a read error. The chain carries TRBV30 and TRBJ2-2; D could derive from TRBD1 or TRBD2 (5 bases each). CDR1 is GTSNPN and CDR2 is SVGIG in the germline V gene (reference sequence). Trimming shortened V by 2 bases and J by 4 bases, and 14 bases separated the two germline ends. The CDR3 consists of 15 residues. This CDR3 reads CAWSRNGAVTGELFF. For the CDR3, the DNA is TGTGCCTGGAGTCGGAACGGGGCGGTCACCGGGGAGCTGTTTTTT.

This clonotype was found many times. This chain joins TRBV6-5 and TRBJ2-6, with TRBD1 identical over 8 bases. Germline CDR1 MNHEY, CDR2 SVGAGI. V shed 5 bases, J shed 0 bases, and the junction held 3 bases outside the gene matches. CDR3 length: 16 residues. CDR3 in DNA: TGTGCCAGCAGTGCCACAGGGGGCTCTGGGGCCAACGTCCTGACTTTC. Protein: CASSATGGSGANVLTF.

This clonotype is medium-sized in the sample. The chain couples TRBV5-1 to TRBJ2-5, with unresolved D. V lost 0 bases to trimming and J lost 1 base, with 10 bases between them. There are 15 residues in the CDR3. Germline lookup yields CDR1 SGHRS and CDR2 YFSETQ. CDR3 region: CASSLAAELQETQYF. The CDR3 DNA sequence: TGCGCCAGCAGCTTGGCGGCAGAGCTCCAAGAGACCCAGTACTTC.

By proportion, this clonotype is medium-sized. CDR3 DNA sequence: TGTGCCAGCAGCTTACCGGGACTAGCGGGAGGCTATGAGCAGTTCTTC. Its protein product is CASSLPGLAGGYEQFF. This chain connects TRBV7-2 to TRBJ2-1, with 15 bases aligning to TRBD2. This CDR3 comprises 16 residues. The germline CDR1 and CDR2 sequences are SGHTA and FQGNSA. The V gene end was trimmed by 2 bases and the J gene end by 8 bases; junction bases not matched to a gene: 4.

The V and J genes are TRBV20-1 and TRBJ1-2; D not resolved. Germline-derived CDR1 and CDR2 are DFQATT and SNEGSKA (reference sequence). Trimming pared 4 bases from V and 0 bases from J, leaving 9 bases between. The CDR3 has 13 amino acids. CDR3 region: CSATNRTNYGYTF. The CDR3 DNA is TGCAGTGCTACCAATCGTACTAACTATGGCTACACCTTC.

This clonotype was seen repeatedly, ten times or more. The rearrangement uses TRBV6-2 or TRBV6-3 and TRBJ2-5; no firm D call. Between the trimmed V and J ends, which lost 7 bases and 2 bases, there was a span of 8 bases. The CDR3 runs 12 residues. CDR1 and CDR2 from the germline V gene are MNHEY and SVGEGT. In nucleotides, the CDR3 is TGTGCCAGCACGACCGAACAAGAGACCCAGTACTTC. This sequence encodes CASTTEQETQYF.

J is TRBJ1-4 and V is TRBV6-5; D unresolved. The CDR3 sequence is 13 residues long. V was trimmed by 5 bases and J by 5 bases, leaving 9 bases between them. CDR1 is MNHEY and CDR2 is SVGAGI in the germline V gene. CDR3 sequence (DNA): TGTGCCAGCAGTCCGTCTGCAAATGAAAAACTGTTTTTT. This codes for CASSPSANEKLFF.

This clonotype is medium-sized in the sample. CDR3 protein: CASSPTGGQGGNTEAFF. Written as DNA, the CDR3 is TGTGCCAGCAGCCCCACCGGCGGACAGGGCGGGAACACTGAAGCTTTCTTT. The genes are TRBV7-3 and TRBJ1-1; 8 nucleotides match TRBD1. The CDR3 sequence is 17 residues long. CDR1 and CDR2 (germline): SGHTA, FQGTGA. V was clipped by 5 bases and J by 1 base; unmatched bases: 12.

This clonotype is classed as large. This rearrangement joins TRBV6-2 or TRBV6-3 to TRBJ2-3; D is possibly TRBD1 or TRBD2 (5 bases each). Deletions cut 8 bases from V and 6 bases from J, with 15 bases between. The CDR3 length is 13 residues. Germline-derived CDR1 and CDR2 are MNHEY and SVGEGT. The CDR3 is CASEGPPGDTQYF. CDR3 DNA sequence: TGTGCCAGCGAGGGGCCCCCTGGGGATACGCAGTATTTT.

This clonotype occurred many times. The rearrangement joins TRBV27 to TRBJ2-2; D unclear. V was trimmed by 6 bases and J by 1 base, leaving 6 bases between them. This CDR3 has 13 amino acids. The germline V gene encodes CDR1 MNHEY and CDR2 SMNVEV (reference sequence). This CDR3 reads CASRWGNTGELFF. In DNA form, the CDR3 reads TGTGCCAGCAGATGGGGGAACACCGGGGAGCTGTTTTTT.

The chain links TRBV29-1 to TRBJ2-7; maybe TRBD1 (6 bases). V was cut by 7 bases and J by 7 bases, with 20 bases left in between. Germline V gives CDR1 SQVTM, CDR2 ANQGSEA. CDR3 length: 13 amino acids. CDR3 in DNA: TGCAGCGCCCAGCTAGGGGGTTCGAAAGAGCAGTACTTC. Its translation: CSAQLGGSKEQYF.

This clonotype ranks as medium-sized (0.01 to 0.1%). The CDR3 reads CASSFGNLYEQYF. In DNA form, the CDR3 reads TGTGCCAGCAGTTTCGGCAATCTCTACGAGCAGTACTTC. The gene calls are TRBV27 and TRBJ2-7; D not certain. In germline, CDR1 is MNHEY, CDR2 SMNVEV (reference sequence). Trimming stripped 3 bases from V and 3 bases from J, with 9 bases between. CDR3 size: 13 residues.

By share of the sample, this clonotype is medium-sized. The V gene is TRBV30, the J gene TRBJ2-1, with 8 nucleotides matching TRBD1. The CDR3 contains 12 residues. CDR1 and CDR2 from the germline V gene are GTSNPN and SVGIG (reference sequence). V lost 4 bases and J lost 12; bases outside the gene matches: 8. CDR3 loop: CAWKTGQAWQFF. Written as DNA, the CDR3 is TGTGCCTGGAAAACGGGACAGGCATGGCAGTTCTTC.

Within the sample, this clonotype is medium-sized. The V gene is TRBV27, the J gene TRBJ2-1, with a possible D match to TRBD1 (6 bases). CDR1 is MNHEY and CDR2 is SMNVEV in the germline V gene (reference sequence). V shed 0 bases and J shed 6 bases, with 9 bases lying between them. The CDR3 sequence is 14 residues long. The CDR3 is CASSLSGQSNEQFF. The DNA of the CDR3 is TGTGCCAGCAGTTTATCAGGACAGTCCAATGAGCAGTTCTTC.